Each of the 29 T cell receptor beta chains below was sequenced from the same sample in a study of molecular identifiers for immune sequencing clone quantification (dated by TCRdb to 2017 to 2018). Library construction relied on PCR. Sequencing instrument: Illumina HiSeq 4000. TCRdb reworked the public reads: Q25 trimming with fastp, MiXCR clone assembly, productive beta chains retained. CDR3 protein duplicates are merged, each entry listing the most common genes and DNA. For this sample the table gives about half a million distinct CDR3 sequences, of which about 22% were detected only once. The ten biggest clones cover approximately 0.84% of the sample. Sequenced sample: naive CD8+ T cells from blood, with Jurkat cell RNA spiked in. What the cell subset or site label conveys for this sample: FACS-sorted CD8+CD4-CCR7+CD45RA+ naive T cells. The receptors were sampled from a human donor in good health. Some libraries in this study had Jurkat cell RNA spiked in.

This clonotype was seen a few times. The chain carries TRBV19 and TRBJ2-3; D is possibly TRBD1 (5 bases). The germline V gene encodes CDR1 LNHDA and CDR2 SQIVND (reference sequence). Trimming shortened V by 1 base and J by 6 bases, and 14 bases separated the two germline ends. The CDR3 is made up of 15 amino acids. CDR3 bases: TGTGCCAGTAGTATAGTACCAGGGAACATGGATACGCAGTATTTT. This translates into CASSIVPGNMDTQYF.

The rearrangement links TRBV12-3 or TRBV12-4 to TRBJ1-1; 7 positions agree with TRBD1. Unmatched junction bases numbered 8, after V lost 3 bases and J lost 7 bases. The CDR3 is made up of 14 amino acids. CDR3 nucleotides: TGTGCCAGCAGTTTCGACAGGGAGGGCATTGAAGCTTTCTTT. The encoded protein is CASSFDREGIEAFF.

This clonotype has only a few counts. The V and J genes are TRBV29-1 and TRBJ2-6; 8 nucleotides agree with TRBD1. This CDR3 is 16 amino acids long. CDR1 and CDR2 from the germline V gene are SQVTM and ANQGSEA. Trimming at V came to 6 bases and at J to 2 bases, leaving 9 bases not matched to a gene. CDR3 region: CSVILGRGPGANVLTF. The CDR3 nucleotides are TGCAGCGTCATTCTTGGCAGGGGGCCTGGGGCCAACGTCCTGACTTTC.

CDR3 nucleotides: TGCAGCGTTGAAGGTAGCGGCAATGAGCAGTTCTTC. Protein: CSVEGSGNEQFF. This chain connects TRBV29-1 to TRBJ2-1, with a possible D match to TRBD2 (6 bases). Looked up from germline, CDR1 is SQVTM and CDR2 is ANQGSEA. The CDR3 consists of 12 residues. Trimming removed 1 base at V and 6 bases at J, with 7 bases between.

V is TRBV4-1 and J is TRBJ2-7; D gene ambiguous. Trimming left V 3 bases short and J 2 bases short, with 14 bases between. The CDR3 sequence is 15 residues long. The germline V gene encodes CDR1 MGHRA and CDR2 YSYEKL. The CDR3: CASSHLTGHPYEQYF. CDR3 DNA sequence: TGCGCCAGCAGCCACCTGACCGGGCATCCCTACGAGCAGTACTTC.

Comment on this clonotype: A much larger clone lies a single base off, so this may be a read error. The rearrangement joins TRBV20-1 to TRBJ1-1, with D tentatively TRBD1 (6 bases). The CDR3 is 13 amino acids. Germline CDR1 is DFQATT and CDR2 is SNEGSKA (reference sequence). CDR3 protein: CSARDFGDTEALF. The CDR3 nucleotides are TGCAGTGCTAGAGATTTTGGGGACACTGAAGCTCTCTTT.

The table lists this clonotype with many counts. For the CDR3, the DNA is TGTGCCAGCAGCTTAGATCCCGGGCAGGGGGAGTTCTTC. Protein product: CASSLDPGQGEFF. The rearrangement uses TRBV11-2 and TRBJ2-1; 7 positions match TRBD1. Germline-derived CDR1 and CDR2 are SGHAT and FQNNGV. V was clipped by 0 bases and J by 14 bases; unmatched bases: 7. This CDR3 spans 13 amino acids. Complete variable domain (other parts from reference TRBV11-2 and TRBJ2-1): EAGVAQSPRYKIIEKRQSVAFWCNPISGHATLYWYQQILGQGPKLLIQFQNNGVVDDSQLPKDRFSAERLKGVDSTLKIQPAKLEDSAVYLCASSLDPGQGEFFGPGTRLTVL.

This clonotype was found many times. The chain has TRBV29-1 and TRBJ2-7; a possible D gene is TRBD1 (5 bases). The CDR3 consists of 14 residues. Germline V CDR1 and CDR2: SQVTM, ANQGSEA. Trimming cost V 4 bases and J 1 base, with 14 bases left between them. This CDR3 is CSVVLRDWSYEQYF. DNA for the CDR3: TGCAGCGTTGTTCTCAGGGATTGGTCCTACGAGCAGTACTTC.

The rearrangement links TRBV4-3 to TRBJ2-3; weak D call: TRBD1 (5 bases). Trimming left V 0 bases short and J 2 bases short, with 12 bases between. This CDR3 is built from 16 residues. The germline gives CDR1 LGHNA, CDR2 YSLEER. The CDR3 sequence: CASSQDAQGTTDTQYF. CDR3 nucleotides: TGCGCCAGCAGCCAAGACGCGCAGGGAACCACAGATACGCAGTATTTT.

There are many counts of this clonotype. The rearrangement uses TRBV27 and TRBJ2-7, with a possible D match to TRBD2 (7 bases). V was cut by 3 bases and J by 3 bases, with 18 bases left in between. The germline CDR1 and CDR2 sequences are MNHEY and SMNVEV (reference sequence). CDR3 length: 16 amino acids. CDR3 sequence: CASSFQAGRGIYEQYF. CDR3 in DNA: TGTGCCAGCAGTTTCCAGGCAGGGAGGGGGATCTACGAGCAGTACTTC.

In its sample, this clonotype was seen many times. The chain has TRBV10-3 and TRBJ2-7, with D possibly matching TRBD1 (5 bases). Deletions cut 3 bases from V and 3 bases from J, with 9 bases between. CDR3 length: 13 residues. The germline V gene encodes CDR1 ENHRY and CDR2 SYGVKD. Here the CDR3 reads CAISDGALYEQYF. The CDR3 DNA follows: TGTGCCATCAGTGATGGGGCCCTCTACGAGCAGTACTTC.

This chain links TRBV7-8 with TRBJ2-2, with D possibly called TRBD1 or TRBD2 (6 bases each). CDR3 size: 14 residues. Trimming cost V 7 bases and J 6 bases, with 15 bases left between them. Germline loops: CDR1 SGHVS, CDR2 FQNEAQ. The chain's CDR3 is CASTGTGAAGELFF. The CDR3 nucleotides read TGTGCCAGCACGGGGACGGGGGCCGCCGGGGAGCTGTTTTTT.

The chain uses TRBV27 and TRBJ2-3, with 7 bases aligning to TRBD2. Trimming at V came to 6 bases and at J to 5 bases, leaving 11 bases not matched to a gene. This CDR3 spans 15 amino acids. Germline CDR1 reads MNHEY; CDR2 reads SMNVEV (reference sequence). CDR3 in amino acids: CASSTRDYGIDTQYF. CDR3 DNA sequence: TGTGCCAGCAGCACTAGGGACTACGGCATAGATACGCAGTATTTT.

The chain couples TRBV15 to TRBJ1-1; 8 bases match TRBD1. With V trimmed by 0 bases and J by 4 bases, 4 bases remained unmatched. Per the germline V gene, CDR1 is LNHNV and CDR2 is YYDKDF (reference sequence). The CDR3 is 15 residues long. The CDR3 spells CATSRDQTGGTEAFF. CDR3 sequence (DNA): TGTGCCACCAGCAGAGATCAAACAGGGGGCACTGAAGCTTTCTTT. Based on the CDR3 plus reference TRBV15 and TRBJ1-1, the full variable domain is DAMVIQNPRYQVTQFGKPVTLSCSQTLNHNVMYWYQQKSSQAPKLLFHYYDKDFNNEADTPDNFQSRRPNTSFCFLDIRSPGLGDTAMYLCATSRDQTGGTEAFFGQGTRLTVV.

This chain uses TRBV19 with TRBJ1-2; perhaps TRBD1 as D (6 bases). Trimming left V 1 base short and J 3 bases short, with 15 bases between. The V gene's germline CDR1 is LNHDA and CDR2 SQIVND (reference sequence). There are 16 residues in the CDR3. CDR3 sequence (DNA): TGTGCCAGTAGTATAGGAGGGGGAACACTTTACTATGGCTACACCTTC. This codes for CASSIGGGTLYYGYTF.

The chain combines TRBV9 with TRBJ2-3; 13 nucleotides agree with TRBD2. The CDR3 loop spans 15 amino acids. Per germline, CDR1 SGDLS and CDR2 YYNGEE. The V segment lost 3 bases and the J segment 12 bases; nucleotides outside the gene matches: 10. In DNA, the CDR3 is TGTGCCAGCAGCGCCGCCGGGACTAGCGGGGCCTCACAGTATTTT. This encodes CASSAAGTSGASQYF.

The rearrangement links TRBV5-1 to TRBJ2-4, with D maybe TRBD2 (6 bases). The CDR3 is made up of 18 amino acids. CDR1 and CDR2 from the germline V gene are SGHRS and YFSETQ. V was shortened by 0 bases and J by 0 bases, with 16 bases between the two germline ends. CDR3 coding DNA: TGCGCCAGCAGCTTGGAACGGGCGGGAACTCTAGCCAAAAACATTCAGTACTTC. Translating it yields CASSLERAGTLAKNIQYF.

The table lists this clonotype with many counts. The V gene is TRBV30, the J gene TRBJ2-1; 7 bases agree with TRBD2. This CDR3 has 14 residues. V was pared by 8 bases and J by 1 base, with 8 bases of the junction left unmatched. The germline gives CDR1 GTSNPN, CDR2 SVGIG (reference sequence). The DNA for the CDR3 is TGTGCCGGCTTGGTGGGAGGGTCCTACAATGAGCAGTTCTTC. It specifies CAGLVGGSYNEQFF.

This clonotype has more than one count but fewer than ten. V usage is TRBV7-9 and J usage is TRBJ1-1; D ambiguous. Looked up from germline, CDR1 is SEHNR and CDR2 is FQNEAQ (reference sequence). Trimming left V 6 bases short and J 1 base short, with 9 bases between. The CDR3 is 13 residues long. CDR3 DNA: TGTGCCAGCAGTTCCGACGGGAACACTGAAGCTTTCTTT. This gives the protein CASSSDGNTEAFF.

In this sample, this clonotype turned up many times. CDR3 region: CASSSTPNYGYTF. CDR3 nucleotide sequence: TGTGCCAGCAGCTCCACACCCAACTATGGCTACACCTTC. The chain is built from TRBV5-4 and TRBJ1-2; D ambiguous. CDR1 is SGHNT, CDR2 YYREEE, per germline (reference sequence). Trimming stripped 3 bases from V and 2 bases from J, with 8 bases between. The CDR3 is made up of 13 amino acids.

This clonotype has more than one count but fewer than ten. The chain combines TRBV20-1 with TRBJ2-7; D is possibly TRBD1 (6 bases). The CDR3 runs to 18 residues. V gave up 6 bases and J gave up 2 bases, with 29 bases separating them. The germline V gene encodes CDR1 DFQATT and CDR2 SNEGSKA (reference sequence). The CDR3 loop is CSAHPGTRSIQGPYEQYF. The CDR3 DNA reads as TGCAGTGCCCACCCCGGGACAAGGAGCATTCAGGGACCCTACGAGCAGTACTTC.

This clonotype has more than one count but fewer than ten. The chain carries TRBV24-1 and TRBJ2-1; no clear D gene. Germline V gene data show CDR1 as KGHDR and CDR2 as SFDVKD. CDR3 length equals 12 residues. V was cut by 4 bases and J by 9 bases, with 9 bases left in between. The CDR3 spells CATSDSTSEQFF. The CDR3 bases are TGTGCCACCAGTGACTCGACCAGTGAGCAGTTCTTC.

This clonotype turned up a few times. This rearrangement joins TRBV5-4 to TRBJ1-1, with D possibly TRBD1 on 5 matching bases. V was trimmed by 4 bases and J by 6 bases, leaving 19 bases between them. The CDR3 is 15 amino acids. Germline V gene data show CDR1 as SGHNT and CDR2 as YYREEE (reference sequence). The CDR3 DNA sequence: TGTGCCAGCAGCGAGGAATCAGGGCTGGTGGCTGAAGCTTTCTTT. It yields the protein CASSEESGLVAEAFF.

This clonotype was detected many times. The chain employs TRBV6-5 and TRBJ2-7, with TRBD1 as a possible D gene (6 bases). The V and J ends lost 3 bases and 5 bases respectively, with 14 bases between them. CDR1 is MNHEY and CDR2 is SVGAGI in the germline V gene. This CDR3 contains 14 residues. The CDR3 DNA reads as TGTGCCAGCAGTTATCGTACAGGGCACAACGAGCAGTACTTC. Amino acid sequence: CASSYRTGHNEQYF.

This clonotype was recorded at least ten times. The chain uses TRBV6-6 and TRBJ2-1; unclear D gene. The V end lost 4 bases, the J end lost 9 bases, and 7 bases lay between the germline ends. This CDR3 is 11 amino acids long. CDR1 MNHNY and CDR2 SVGAGI come from the germline V gene (reference sequence). CDR3 amino acids: CASSWIAEQFF. In nucleotides, the CDR3 is TGTGCCAGCAGTTGGATCGCTGAGCAGTTCTTC.

This sequence joins TRBV7-9 and TRBJ1-1, with D unclear. V lost 5 bases, J lost 7 bases, and 11 bases lay in between. This CDR3 has 12 residues. The germline CDR1 and CDR2 sequences are SEHNR and FQNEAQ (reference sequence). CDR3 in DNA: TGTGCCAGCAGCACACTGGACGGTGAAGCTTTCTTT. Translating gives CASSTLDGEAFF.

This clonotype has at least ten counts. This chain uses TRBV28 with TRBJ2-3; the match to TRBD2 covers 11 bases. This CDR3 comprises 15 residues. CDR1 and CDR2 from the germline V gene are MDHEN and SYDVKM. J was trimmed by 6 bases and V by 2 bases; bases with no gene match: 4. The CDR3 DNA sequence: TGTGCCAGCAGTTTACTAGCGGGAGGAGGGGATACGCAGTATTTT. This sequence encodes CASSLLAGGGDTQYF.

This clonotype was seen a single time. With a much larger clone just one base away, this may be a read error. The J gene is TRBJ2-5, the V gene TRBV28; D not resolved. Trimming shortened V by 7 bases and J by 1 base, and 10 bases separated the two germline ends. Germline V gene sequence: CDR1 MDHEN, CDR2 SYDVKM. This CDR3 is 13 amino acids long. This CDR3 reads CASNYCPQETQYF. DNA of the CDR3: TGTGCCAGCAATTACTGTCCCCAAGAGACCCAGTACTTC.

To note about this clonotype: Given a much more abundant clone one base away, this may be a read error. This sequence joins TRBV7-6 and TRBJ2-5, with no clear D. The CDR3 has 12 amino acids. CDR1 is SGHVS, CDR2 FNYEAQ, per germline. V was pared by 5 bases and J by 3 bases, with 7 bases between. The CDR3, as DNA: TGTGCCAGCAGCGTTTTAGAAGAGACCCAGTACTTC. It specifies CASSVLEETQYF.